This T cell receptor (beta chain) was observed in a study of shared clonotypes between healthy human individuals. Study-level results: The low donor count limited represented genetic and exposure-history diversity. Naive subsets usually exceeded memory subsets in estimated richness.

Every one of the donors was a Caucasian adult that lived in Nashville, Tennessee. For each subset, genomic DNA was distributed in equal portions over several immunoSEQ plates. Some clones are missing from TCRdb's copy, which holds only in-frame ones; the method was immunoSEQ multiplex PCR. The sample contains about 1.5 million clones, 95% to 99% of which appear only once. V gave up 0 bases and J gave up 1 base; unmatched junction bases: 3. The CDR3 has 15 residues. Germline V lookup: CDR1 SGHRS, CDR2 YFSETQ. In the case of this clone: The antigen remains unidentified. Other nucleotide sequences from this sample produce the same CDR3.

The gene calls are TRBV5-1 and TRBJ2-7; 8 bases align to TRBD1. This clonotype was sampled from a man under 40 in good health. Material: naive CD4+ T cells sorted from blood. Stated subset: CD45RA+ positively selected. CDR3 region: CASSLGTGTSYEQYF. DNA of the CDR3: TGCGCCAGCAGCTTGGGGACAGGGACGTCCTACGAGCAGTACTTC.